This T cell receptor beta chain was identified in a study of blood T cell repertoires in COVID-19. Clones were sequenced by immunoSEQ multiplex PCR, and TCRdb holds only the in-frame ones, with some missing. This table holds fewer than 500,000 clones, about nine tenths found once. This CDR3 is 18 amino acids long. Per the germline V gene, CDR1 is MGHRA and CDR2 is YSYEKL. V was clipped by 2 bases and J by 0 bases, with 20 bases between them. The TCR sequence derives from a woman aged 25 to 39 with active or convalescent COVID-19. The chain employs TRBV4-1 and TRBJ2-7, with D possibly being TRBD2 (5 bases). Source material: peripheral blood. The CDR3 coding sequence is TGCGCCAGCAGCCAAATACCTGCGGGCAGTACCTTCTCCTACGAGCAGTACTTC. This sequence encodes CASSQIPAGSTFSYEQYF.